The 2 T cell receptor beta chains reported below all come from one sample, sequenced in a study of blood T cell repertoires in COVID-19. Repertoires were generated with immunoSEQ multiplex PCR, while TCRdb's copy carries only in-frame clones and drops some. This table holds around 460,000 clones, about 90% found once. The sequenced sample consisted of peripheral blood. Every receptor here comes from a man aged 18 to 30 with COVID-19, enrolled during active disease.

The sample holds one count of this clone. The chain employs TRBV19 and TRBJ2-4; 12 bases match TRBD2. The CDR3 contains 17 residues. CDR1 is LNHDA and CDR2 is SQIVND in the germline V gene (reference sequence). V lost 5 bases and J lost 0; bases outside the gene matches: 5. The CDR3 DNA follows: TGTGCCAGTAGTTATCTAGCGGGGGGGATAGCCAAAAACATTCAGTACTTC. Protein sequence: CASSYLAGGIAKNIQYF.

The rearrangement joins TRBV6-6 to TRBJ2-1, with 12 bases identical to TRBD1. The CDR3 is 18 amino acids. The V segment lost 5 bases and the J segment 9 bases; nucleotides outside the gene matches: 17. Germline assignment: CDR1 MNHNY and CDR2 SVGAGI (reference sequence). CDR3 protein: CASSLTAGTGGASSEQFF. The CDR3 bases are TGTGCCAGCAGTCTAACGGCGGGGACAGGGGGCGCGAGCAGTGAGCAGTTCTTC.